These 12 T cell receptor beta chains were sequenced from one sample in a study of OX40 agonist ivuxolimab in advanced cancers. Method: immunoSEQ multiplex PCR; TCRdb's copy keeps in-frame clones and lacks some. The sample yields tens of thousands of clones, 80% to 90% seen once. The material sequenced was CD4+ or CD8+ T cells sorted from blood, taken in a trial of the OX40 agonist ivuxolimab. The receptors shown here come from an adult with an advanced solid tumor such as melanoma, head and neck, liver or kidney cancer.

The genes are TRBV5-1 and TRBJ2-5, with 9 bases aligning to TRBD1. Germline V gives CDR1 SGHRS, CDR2 YFSETQ. V lost 2 bases, J lost 1 base, and 3 bases stayed unmatched. The CDR3 runs 15 residues. CDR3 in DNA: TGCGCCAGCAGCTTACAGGGGGCTTCCCAAGAGACCCAGTACTTC. It is translated as CASSLQGASQETQYF.

This clone was detected a few times. The rearrangement uses TRBV11-3 and TRBJ1-2; no reliable D call. The V gene lost 0 bases and the J gene lost 8 bases, with 7 bases spanning the gap. Germline V gene data show CDR1 as SGHNT and CDR2 as YENEEA. The CDR3 has 12 amino acids. The CDR3 region has the DNA TGTGCCAGCAGCTTAGATGGTGTCGGCTACACCTTC. Its protein product is CASSLDGVGYTF.

This rearrangement joins TRBV15 to TRBJ1-5; D not resolved. V gave up 0 bases and J gave up 5 bases, with 2 bases separating them. CDR3 length: 12 amino acids. The germline V gene has CDR1 LNHNV and CDR2 YYDKDF (reference sequence). The CDR3 DNA is TGTGCCACCAGCAGAGATTATCAGCCCCAGCATTTT. Translation gives CATSRDYQPQHF.

J is TRBJ1-6 and V is TRBV5-1; 10 nucleotides match TRBD1. The CDR3 covers 16 residues. Germline assignment: CDR1 SGHRS and CDR2 YFSETQ. With V trimmed by 0 bases and J by 9 bases, 6 bases remained unmatched. For the CDR3, the DNA is TGCGCCAGCAGCTTGGAGGTGACAGGGGGCGGTTCACCCCTCCACTTT. Residues: CASSLEVTGGGSPLHF.

Comment on this clone: Other DNA sequences from this sample encode an identical CDR3 as well. The V gene is TRBV30, the J gene TRBJ2-4, with D tentatively TRBD1 (5 bases). The V and J ends lost 0 bases and 0 bases respectively, with 9 bases between them. Looked up from germline, CDR1 is GTSNPN and CDR2 is SVGIG (reference sequence). The CDR3 runs 15 residues. The CDR3, as DNA: TGTGCCTGGAGTGTGGGGCCTTTAGCCAAAAACATTCAGTACTTC. Protein sequence: CAWSVGPLAKNIQYF.

This chain uses TRBV5-6 with TRBJ1-5, with 9 bases matching TRBD1. In germline, CDR1 is SGHDT, CDR2 YYEEEE. Unmatched junction bases numbered 6, after V lost 4 bases and J lost 4 bases. The CDR3 consists of 15 residues. The CDR3 DNA reads TGTGCCAGCAGCGTAGGGACAGGGAAGAATCAGCCCCAGCATTTT. Translating it yields CASSVGTGKNQPQHF.

This chain connects TRBV9 to TRBJ2-1, with a possible D match to TRBD1 (5 bases). V was cut by 2 bases and J by 6 bases, with 15 bases left in between. The CDR3 extends over 15 amino acids. CDR1 is SGDLS, CDR2 YYNGEE, per germline. Here the CDR3 DNA reads TGTGCCAGCAGCGTGAGTCAGGGATTTCTCAATGAGCAGTTCTTC. Protein: CASSVSQGFLNEQFF. Filled out from reference TRBV9 and TRBJ2-1, the complete variable domain reads DSGVTQTPKHLITATGQRVTLRCSPRSGDLSVYWYQQSLDQGLQFLIQYYNGEERAKGNILERFSAQQFPDLHSELNLSSLELGDSALYFCASSVSQGFLNEQFFGPGTRLTVL.

This rearrangement joins TRBV7-9 to TRBJ2-1; possibly TRBD2 for D (6 bases). The V end lost 0 bases, the J end lost 8 bases, and 11 bases lay between the germline ends. CDR3 length: 14 amino acids. Per the germline V gene, CDR1 is SEHNR and CDR2 is FQNEAQ (reference sequence). The CDR3 sequence: CASSLAGGGDEQFF. The CDR3 region has the DNA TGTGCCAGCAGCTTAGCGGGGGGAGGCGATGAGCAGTTCTTC.

V usage is TRBV28 and J usage is TRBJ2-3; no reliable D call. Trimming took off 4 bases at V and 2 bases at J, with 10 bases between the two ends. Germline-derived CDR1 and CDR2 are MDHEN and SYDVKM. This CDR3 spans 14 amino acids. The CDR3: CASSYTALTDTQYF. CDR3 in DNA: TGTGCCAGCAGTTATACAGCCCTCACAGATACGCAGTATTTT.

J is TRBJ2-7 and V is TRBV11-2; D call uncertain. This CDR3 contains 13 residues. CDR1 and CDR2 from the germline V gene are SGHAT and FQNNGV. V was trimmed by 3 bases and J by 5 bases, leaving 11 bases between them. DNA for the CDR3: TGTGCCAGCAGCTTGGAGACAAACAACGAGCAGTACTTC. Its translation: CASSLETNNEQYF.

This clone was observed once. This chain uses TRBV5-4 with TRBJ2-7; TRBD1 might be the D (5 bases). Germline V gene lookup returns CDR1 SGHNT and CDR2 YYREEE (reference sequence). Trimming shortened V by 3 bases and J by 1 base, and 17 bases separated the two germline ends. There are 16 residues in the CDR3. The CDR3 nucleotides read TGTGCCAGCAGCTCGCTAGGGGTATTCCCTTCCTACGAGCAGTACTTC. Translated: CASSSLGVFPSYEQYF.

This chain uses TRBV21-1 with TRBJ2-3; whether TRBD2, the table's D call, matches the DNA was not checked. TRBV21-1 is reported as a pseudogene. CDR3 length: 16 amino acids. In DNA, the CDR3 is TGTGCCAGCAGCGCAAAGGGGGGGTCCGGATCGGATACGCAGTATTTT. This gives the protein CASSAKGGSGSDTQYF.